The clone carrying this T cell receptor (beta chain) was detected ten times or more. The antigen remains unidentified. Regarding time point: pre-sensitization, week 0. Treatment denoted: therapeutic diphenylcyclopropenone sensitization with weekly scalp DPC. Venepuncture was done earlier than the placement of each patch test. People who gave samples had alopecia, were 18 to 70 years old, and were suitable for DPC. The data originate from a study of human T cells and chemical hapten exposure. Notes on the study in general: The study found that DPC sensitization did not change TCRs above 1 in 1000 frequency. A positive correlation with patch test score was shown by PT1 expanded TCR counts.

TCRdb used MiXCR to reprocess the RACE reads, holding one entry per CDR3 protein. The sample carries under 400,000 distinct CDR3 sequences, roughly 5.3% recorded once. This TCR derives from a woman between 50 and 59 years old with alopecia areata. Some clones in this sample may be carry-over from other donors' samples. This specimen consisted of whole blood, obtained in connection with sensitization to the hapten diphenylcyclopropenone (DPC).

This chain's CDR3 is CASSTQGNEAFF. The CDR3 bases are TGCGCCAGCAGCACCCAGGGAAATGAAGCTTTCTTT. V gene TRBV5-1 combines with J gene TRBJ1-1; maybe TRBD1 (5 bases). Germline V gives CDR1 SGHRS, CDR2 YFSETQ. V was trimmed by 4 bases and J by 7 bases, leaving 11 bases between them. This CDR3 has 12 amino acids.